Given below is one T cell receptor (beta chain) in context. This entry comes from a study of shared clonotypes between healthy human individuals. Libraries were prepared by immunoSEQ multiplex PCR; TCRdb keeps only in-frame clonotypes and omits some of them. Here the sample spans 2 million to 3 million clones, over 85% being singletons. This CDR3 region has 14 residues. The germline V and J ends were trimmed by 1 base and 4 bases, with 10 bases remaining between them. Germline V CDR1 and CDR2: SGHAT, FQDESV (reference sequence). This chain links TRBV11-1 with TRBJ2-5; perhaps TRBD1 as D (6 bases). Sequencing was carried out using naive CD4+ T cells from PBMCs. Specified subset: CD45RA+ positively selected. The receptor comes from a man aged 18 to 29 in good health. Some clones in this sample may be carry-over from other donors' samples. The CDR3 spells CASSLGTGRETQYF. DNA for the CDR3: TGTGCCAGCAGCTTAGGAACAGGGAGAGAGACCCAGTACTTC. Supplemented by reference TRBV11-1 and TRBJ2-5, the full variable domain reads EAEVAQSPRYKITEKSQAVAFWCDPISGHATLYWYRQILGQGPELLVQFQDESVVDDSQLPKDRFSAERLKGVDSTLKIQPAELGDSAMYLCASSLGTGRETQYFGPGTRLLVL.